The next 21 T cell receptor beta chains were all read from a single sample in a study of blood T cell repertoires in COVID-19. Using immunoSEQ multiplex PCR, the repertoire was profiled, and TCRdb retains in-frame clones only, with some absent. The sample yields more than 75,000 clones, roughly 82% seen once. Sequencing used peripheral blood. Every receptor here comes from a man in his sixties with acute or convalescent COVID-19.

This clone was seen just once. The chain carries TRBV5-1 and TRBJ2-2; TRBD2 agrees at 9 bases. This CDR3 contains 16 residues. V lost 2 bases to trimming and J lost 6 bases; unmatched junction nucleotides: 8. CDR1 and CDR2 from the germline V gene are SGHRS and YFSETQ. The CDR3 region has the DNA TGCGCCAGCAGCTTAATAGAGCGGGAGGCTTCCGGGGAGCTGTTTTTT. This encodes CASSLIEREASGELFF.

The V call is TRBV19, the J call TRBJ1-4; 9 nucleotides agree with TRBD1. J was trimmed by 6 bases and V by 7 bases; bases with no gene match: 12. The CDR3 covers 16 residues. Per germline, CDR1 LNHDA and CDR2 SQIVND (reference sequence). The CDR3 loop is CASNTGQGTKYEKLFF. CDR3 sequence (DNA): TGTGCCAGTAATACCGGACAGGGGACTAAATATGAAAAACTGTTTTTT.

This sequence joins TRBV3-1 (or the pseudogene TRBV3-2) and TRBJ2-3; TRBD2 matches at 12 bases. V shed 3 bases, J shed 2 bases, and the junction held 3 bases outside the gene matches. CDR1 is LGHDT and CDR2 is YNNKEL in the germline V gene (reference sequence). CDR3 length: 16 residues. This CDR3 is CASSQTSGSSTDTQYF. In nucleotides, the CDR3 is TGTGCCAGCAGCCAGACTAGCGGGAGTTCCACAGATACGCAGTATTTT.

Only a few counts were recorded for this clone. The CDR3 sequence is CASRDPGQGPDEQYF. DNA for the CDR3: TGTGCCAGCAGAGACCCGGGACAGGGACCCGACGAGCAGTACTTC. V and J are TRBV3-1 (or the pseudogene TRBV3-2) and TRBJ2-7; 9 bases align to TRBD1. The CDR3 runs 15 residues. After removal of 6 bases from V and 5 bases from J, the junction contained 11 bases not matched to a gene. The germline gives CDR1 LGHDT, CDR2 YNNKEL (reference sequence).

CDR3 nucleotides: TGTGCCAGTACGGTAAACCAGGGAAAGTATGGCTACACCTTC. It is translated as CASTVNQGKYGYTF. The rearrangement links TRBV19 to TRBJ1-2; the D gene is possibly TRBD1 (5 bases). CDR1 and CDR2 from the germline V gene are LNHDA and SQIVND (reference sequence). CDR3 length: 14 amino acids. Trimming shortened V by 7 bases and J by 5 bases, and 17 bases separated the two germline ends.

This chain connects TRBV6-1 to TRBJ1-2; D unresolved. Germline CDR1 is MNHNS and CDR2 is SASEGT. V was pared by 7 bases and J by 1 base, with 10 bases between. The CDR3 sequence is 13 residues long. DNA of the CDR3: TGTGCCAGCATAATGTATAGTAACTATGGCTACACCTTC. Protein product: CASIMYSNYGYTF.

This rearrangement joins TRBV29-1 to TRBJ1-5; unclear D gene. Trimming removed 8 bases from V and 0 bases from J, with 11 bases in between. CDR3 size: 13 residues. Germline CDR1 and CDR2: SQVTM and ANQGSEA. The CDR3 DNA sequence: TGCAGCATACGGACTGGTAGCAATCAGCCCCAGCATTTT. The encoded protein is CSIRTGSNQPQHF.

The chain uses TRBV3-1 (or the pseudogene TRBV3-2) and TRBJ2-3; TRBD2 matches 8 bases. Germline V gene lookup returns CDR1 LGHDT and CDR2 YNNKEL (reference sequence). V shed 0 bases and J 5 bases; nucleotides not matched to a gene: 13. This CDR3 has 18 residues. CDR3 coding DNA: TGTGCCAGCAGCCAAGATCTTTTCGGCGGGAGGACGTTAGATACGCAGTATTTT. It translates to CASSQDLFGGRTLDTQYF.

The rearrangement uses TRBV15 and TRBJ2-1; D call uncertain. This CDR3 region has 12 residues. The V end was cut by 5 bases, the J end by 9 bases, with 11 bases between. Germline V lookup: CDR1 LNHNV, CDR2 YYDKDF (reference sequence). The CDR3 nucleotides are TGTGCCACCAGCGTGGAGCCCCCTGAGCAGTTCTTC. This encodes CATSVEPPEQFF.

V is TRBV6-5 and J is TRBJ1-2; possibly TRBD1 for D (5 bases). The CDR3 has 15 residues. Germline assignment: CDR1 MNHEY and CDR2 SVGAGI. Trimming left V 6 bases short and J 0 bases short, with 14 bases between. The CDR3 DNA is TGTGCCAGCAGCACCCCGGACACATCTAACTATGGCTACACCTTC. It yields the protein CASSTPDTSNYGYTF.

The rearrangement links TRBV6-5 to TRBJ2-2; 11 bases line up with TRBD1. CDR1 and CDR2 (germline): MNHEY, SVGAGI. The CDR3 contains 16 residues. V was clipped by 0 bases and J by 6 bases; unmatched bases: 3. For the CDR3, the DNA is TGTGCCAGCAGTTACTCGCCGGGACAGGGGGCCGGGGAGCTGTTTTTT. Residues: CASSYSPGQGAGELFF.

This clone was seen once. The CDR3 is CASSATGSIQPQHF. In DNA, the CDR3 is TGTGCCAGCAGCGCCACAGGGAGCATACAGCCCCAGCATTTT. The chain carries TRBV2 and TRBJ1-5; tentative D call: TRBD1 (6 bases). The germline V gene has CDR1 SNHLY and CDR2 FYNNEI. The CDR3 is 14 residues long. The ends were cut back, 6 bases at V and 7 bases at J, with 16 bases in the middle.

This CDR3 reads CASSLLRETQYF. The DNA for the CDR3 is TGTGCCAGCAGCCTTCTCCGGGAGACCCAGTACTTC. The V gene is TRBV3-1 (or the pseudogene TRBV3-2), the J gene TRBJ2-5; no clear D. The CDR3 is 12 amino acids. The V end was cut by 4 bases, the J end by 5 bases, with 8 bases between. From germline, CDR1 is LGHDT and CDR2 YNNKEL (reference sequence).

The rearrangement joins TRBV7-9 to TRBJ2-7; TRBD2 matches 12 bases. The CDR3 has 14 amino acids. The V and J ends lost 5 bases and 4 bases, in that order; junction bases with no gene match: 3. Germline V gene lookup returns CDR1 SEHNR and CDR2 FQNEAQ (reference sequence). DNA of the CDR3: TGTGCCAGCAGCCCCGGGACTAGCGGGTACGAGCAGTACTTC. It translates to CASSPGTSGYEQYF. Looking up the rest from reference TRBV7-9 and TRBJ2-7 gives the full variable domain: DTGVSQNPRHKITKRGQNVTFRCDPISEHNRLYWYRQTLGQGPEFLTYFQNEAQLEKSRLLSDRFSAERPKGSFSTLEIQRTEQGDSAMYLCASSPGTSGYEQYFGPGTRLTVT.

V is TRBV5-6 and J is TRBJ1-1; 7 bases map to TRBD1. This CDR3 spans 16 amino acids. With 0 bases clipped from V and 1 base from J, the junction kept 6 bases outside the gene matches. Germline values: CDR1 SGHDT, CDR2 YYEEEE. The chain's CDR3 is CASSLVGGQSNTEAFF. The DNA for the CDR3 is TGTGCCAGCAGCTTGGTGGGGGGACAGTCGAACACTGAAGCTTTCTTT.

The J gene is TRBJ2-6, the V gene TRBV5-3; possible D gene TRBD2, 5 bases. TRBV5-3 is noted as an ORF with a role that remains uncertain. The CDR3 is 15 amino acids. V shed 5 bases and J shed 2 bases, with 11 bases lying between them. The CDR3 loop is CARSLNGAGANVLTF. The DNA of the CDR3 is TGTGCCAGAAGTTTGAACGGGGCTGGGGCCAACGTCCTGACTTTC.

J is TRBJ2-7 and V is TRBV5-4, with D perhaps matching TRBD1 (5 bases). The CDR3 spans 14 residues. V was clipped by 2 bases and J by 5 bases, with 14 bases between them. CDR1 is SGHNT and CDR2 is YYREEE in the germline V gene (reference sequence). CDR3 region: CASSLGSTGNEQYF. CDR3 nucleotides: TGTGCCAGCAGCTTAGGCAGTACAGGAAACGAGCAGTACTTC.

In DNA, the CDR3 is TGCAGCGTTGCGGGGGGCGGAGAAAAACTGTTTTTT. The encoded protein is CSVAGGGEKLFF. The chain joins TRBV29-1 to TRBJ1-4; the D gene is possibly TRBD1 (6 bases). The V end was cut by 4 bases, the J end by 8 bases, with 11 bases between. The CDR3 spans 12 residues. The V gene's germline CDR1 is SQVTM and CDR2 ANQGSEA.

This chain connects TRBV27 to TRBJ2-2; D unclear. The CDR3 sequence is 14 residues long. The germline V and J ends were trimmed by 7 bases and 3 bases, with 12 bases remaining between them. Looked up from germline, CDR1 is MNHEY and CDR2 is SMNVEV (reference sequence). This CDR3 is CASTGWMDTGELFF. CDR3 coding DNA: TGTGCCAGCACCGGGTGGATGGACACCGGGGAGCTGTTTTTT.

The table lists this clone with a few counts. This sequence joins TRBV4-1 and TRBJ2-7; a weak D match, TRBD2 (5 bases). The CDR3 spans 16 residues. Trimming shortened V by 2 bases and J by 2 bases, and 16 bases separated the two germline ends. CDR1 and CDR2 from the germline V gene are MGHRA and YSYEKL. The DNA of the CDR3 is TGCGCCAGCAGCCAAAGTTTTCAGCGGAGCGCCTACGAGCAGTACTTC. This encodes CASSQSFQRSAYEQYF.

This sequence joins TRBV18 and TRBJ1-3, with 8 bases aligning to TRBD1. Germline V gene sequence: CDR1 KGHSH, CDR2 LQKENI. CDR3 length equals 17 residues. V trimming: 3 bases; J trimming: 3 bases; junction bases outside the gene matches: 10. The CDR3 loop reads CASSPLIPGGSGNTIYF. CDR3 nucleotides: TGTGCCAGCTCACCGCTCATTCCAGGGGGCAGTGGAAACACCATATATTTT.